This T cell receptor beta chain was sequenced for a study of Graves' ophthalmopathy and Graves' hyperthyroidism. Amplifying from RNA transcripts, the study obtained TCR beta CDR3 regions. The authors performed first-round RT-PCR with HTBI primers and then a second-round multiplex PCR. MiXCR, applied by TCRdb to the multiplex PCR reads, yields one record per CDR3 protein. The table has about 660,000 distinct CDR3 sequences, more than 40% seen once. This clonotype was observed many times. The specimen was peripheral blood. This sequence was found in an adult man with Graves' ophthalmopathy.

The CDR3 nucleotides are TGTGCCAGCAGTTACGGGGAGGGCAATCAGCCCCAGCATTTT. Its translation is CASSYGEGNQPQHF. The rearrangement links TRBV6-5 to TRBJ1-5; D is unclear. The CDR3 is 14 residues long. Germline V gene data show CDR1 as MNHEY and CDR2 as SVGAGI. Trimming stripped 2 bases from V and 2 bases from J, with 7 bases between.